Listed here is a single TCR beta chain. What it recognizes is unknown. Germline loops: CDR1 MGHRA, CDR2 YSYEKL. This CDR3 contains 12 residues. V lost 3 bases to trimming and J lost 8 bases, with 10 bases between them. The data originate from a study of T cell repertoires in cytomegalovirus infection. Notes on the study in general: Pooled public TCR beta family frequency picked out CMV carriers with the relevant HLA.

MiXCR, run by TCRdb on the reads, gives a single entry per CDR3 protein. The sample contains about a million distinct CDR3 sequences, less than 35% of which appear only once. The receptor's source is a human donor in good health (CMV status not recorded). Some clones in this sample may be carry-over from other donors' samples. This sequence joins TRBV4-1 and TRBJ1-1; tentative D call: TRBD1 (5 bases). The sample consisted of cultured CD8+ T cells from PBMCs, taken from culture after CMV antigen stimulation. CDR3 residues: CASSHGRGEAFF. CDR3 nucleotides: TGCGCCAGCAGCCATGGACGGGGGGAAGCTTTCTTT.